This entry lists 25 T cell receptor beta chains sequenced from one sample in a study of blood T cell repertoires in COVID-19. Assay: immunoSEQ multiplex PCR; the TCRdb copy retains only in-frame clones and omits some. The table has 150,000 to 200,000 clones, roughly nine tenths seen once. The sample taken for sequencing was peripheral blood. These receptors all come from a man aged 60-69 years with active or convalescent COVID-19.

The chain combines TRBV30 with TRBJ2-7; the D gene is possibly TRBD1 (5 bases). The germline V gene has CDR1 GTSNPN and CDR2 SVGIG (reference sequence). The V end lost 4 bases, the J end lost 6 bases, and 10 bases lay between the germline ends. The CDR3 runs 11 residues. This chain's CDR3 is CAWTRVGEQYF. The CDR3 DNA follows: TGTGCCTGGACCAGGGTTGGCGAGCAGTACTTC.

The chain combines TRBV7-2 with TRBJ2-1; tentative D call: TRBD2 (6 bases). Trimming removed 8 bases at V and 4 bases at J, with 15 bases between. This CDR3 has 14 residues. Per germline, CDR1 SGHTA and CDR2 FQGNSA. The CDR3 sequence: CASAPGGAYNEQFF. In DNA, the CDR3 is TGTGCCAGCGCTCCGGGCGGGGCTTACAATGAGCAGTTCTTC.

The chain employs TRBV5-1 and TRBJ1-6, with 7 bases that match TRBD1. V shed 3 bases and J 6 bases; nucleotides not matched to a gene: 6. This CDR3 contains 15 residues. Germline lookup yields CDR1 SGHRS and CDR2 YFSETQ. CDR3 amino acids: CASSSQGSSNSPLHF. The DNA of the CDR3 is TGCGCCAGCAGCTCACAGGGGAGTAGTAATTCACCCCTCCACTTT.

The chain employs TRBV10-3 and TRBJ2-1, with 7 positions matching TRBD1. The trim removed 3 bases at V and 3 bases at J, leaving 2 bases unmatched. The CDR3 has 14 residues. Germline-derived CDR1 and CDR2 are ENHRY and SYGVKD. The CDR3 DNA reads TGTGCCATCAGTGAAGGACAGGTCTACAATGAGCAGTTCTTC. This gives the protein CAISEGQVYNEQFF.

The chain combines TRBV6-5 with TRBJ1-6; tentative D call: TRBD1 (5 bases). The CDR3 runs 16 residues. V was shortened by 0 bases and J by 6 bases, with 12 bases between the two germline ends. Looked up from germline, CDR1 is MNHEY and CDR2 is SVGAGI. The CDR3 is CASSYSFTGPNSPLHF. CDR3 coding DNA: TGTGCCAGCAGTTACTCGTTCACAGGACCTAATTCACCCCTCCACTTT.

The chain couples TRBV2 to TRBJ1-4; perhaps TRBD1 as D (6 bases). V was clipped by 3 bases and J by 3 bases, with 8 bases between them. This CDR3 is 14 amino acids long. CDR1 and CDR2 from the germline V gene are SNHLY and FYNNEI. DNA for the CDR3: TGTGCCAGCAGTGAGGGGGCCGCTAATGAAAAACTGTTTTTT. As protein: CASSEGAANEKLFF.

The rearrangement joins TRBV5-1 to TRBJ2-7; D might be TRBD2 (6 bases). V lost 4 bases and J lost 4, with 9 bases in between. This CDR3 comprises 12 residues. The germline V gene encodes CDR1 SGHRS and CDR2 YFSETQ. Here the CDR3 reads CASSLGTYEQYF. In nucleotides, the CDR3 is TGCGCCAGCAGCCTGGGGACTTACGAGCAGTACTTC.

This clone was seen more than once but under ten times. The CDR3 here is CASTKEQNTGELFF. The CDR3 coding sequence is TGTGCCAGCACCAAAGAACAGAACACCGGGGAGCTGTTTTTT. The gene calls are TRBV6-6 and TRBJ2-2; D is unresolved. This CDR3 has 14 amino acids. V gave up 7 bases and J gave up 1 base, with 10 bases separating them. Germline V CDR1 and CDR2: MNHNY, SVGAGI (reference sequence).

This chain links TRBV6-5 with TRBJ1-5; D is unresolved. The V end lost 6 bases, the J end lost 7 bases, and 16 bases lay between the germline ends. CDR3 length: 14 amino acids. The germline V gene has CDR1 MNHEY and CDR2 SVGAGI. CDR3 coding DNA: TGTGCCAGCAGCCCATACGAGGATCGACAGCCCCAGCATTTT. This gives the protein CASSPYEDRQPQHF.

The J gene is TRBJ2-1, the V gene TRBV15; 14 bases are a match to TRBD2. The CDR3 runs to 20 residues. The V gene end was trimmed by 4 bases and the J gene end by 3 bases; junction bases not matched to a gene: 14. CDR1 and CDR2 (germline): LNHNV, YYDKDF (reference sequence). CDR3 residues: CATSTFPGLAGVRVYNEQFF. The CDR3 nucleotides read TGTGCCACCAGCACCTTCCCGGGACTAGCGGGAGTTAGGGTCTACAATGAGCAGTTCTTC.

The chain carries TRBV18 and TRBJ1-2; TRBD1 might be the D (5 bases). Germline CDR1 and CDR2: KGHSH and LQKENI. This CDR3 region has 14 residues. The germline V and J ends were trimmed by 6 bases and 4 bases, with 15 bases remaining between them. CDR3 nucleotide sequence: TGTGCCAGCTCGCCCTCGGGGACTGCCTATGGCTACACCTTC. Translating gives CASSPSGTAYGYTF.

This chain connects TRBV5-1 to TRBJ1-4; TRBD1 aligns across 7 bases. Germline V gives CDR1 SGHRS, CDR2 YFSETQ. The J segment lost 5 bases and the V segment lost 1 base, leaving 8 bases of the junction unmatched. The CDR3 runs to 16 residues. CDR3 coding DNA: TGCGCCAGCAGCTTGCCAACGGGACAGATGAATGAAAAACTGTTTTTT. This gives the protein CASSLPTGQMNEKLFF.

The chain is built from TRBV7-9 and TRBJ2-2; 7 nucleotides align to TRBD2. This CDR3 is built from 14 residues. J lost 5 bases, V lost 3 bases, and 3 bases had no gene match. Germline lookup yields CDR1 SEHNR and CDR2 FQNEAQ (reference sequence). The CDR3 region has the DNA TGTGCCAGCAGCTTGGACGGGGGGACCGGGGAGCTGTTTTTT. This translates into CASSLDGGTGELFF.

J is TRBJ2-7 and V is TRBV6-5, with a possible D match to TRBD2 (5 bases). V was trimmed by 9 bases and J by 0 bases, leaving 9 bases between them. Germline V gene data show CDR1 as MNHEY and CDR2 as SVGAGI. This CDR3 contains 12 residues. The CDR3 sequence: CASERDSYEQYF. DNA for the CDR3: TGTGCCAGTGAACGGGACTCCTACGAGCAGTACTTC.

The chain employs TRBV29-1 and TRBJ2-2; 8 bases are a match to TRBD1. CDR1 SQVTM and CDR2 ANQGSEA come from the germline V gene. The CDR3 consists of 13 residues. The ends lost 7 bases at V and 2 bases at J; junction bases unmatched: 3. The CDR3: CSAQGANTGELFF. For the CDR3, the DNA is TGCAGCGCCCAGGGGGCCAACACCGGGGAGCTGTTTTTT.

The rearrangement uses TRBV3-1 (or the pseudogene TRBV3-2) and TRBJ1-2; 7 nucleotides line up with TRBD1. Germline lookup yields CDR1 LGHDT and CDR2 YNNKEL (reference sequence). The junction had 4 bases not matched to a gene; V was cut back by 1 base and J by 2 bases. CDR3 length: 15 amino acids. The CDR3 region is CASSQGGQRNYGYTF. DNA for the CDR3: TGTGCCAGCAGCCAAGGGGGACAGAGAAACTATGGCTACACCTTC.

The chain couples TRBV27 to TRBJ2-7, with TRBD2 identical over 7 bases. Germline V lookup: CDR1 MNHEY, CDR2 SMNVEV (reference sequence). The CDR3 has 15 amino acids. The V and J ends lost 3 bases and 1 base, in that order; junction bases with no gene match: 6. The CDR3 region is CASSFNGLESYEQYF. The CDR3 DNA reads as TGTGCCAGCAGTTTCAATGGACTAGAGTCCTACGAGCAGTACTTC.

The chain joins TRBV12-3 or TRBV12-4 to TRBJ2-1, with TRBD2 matching 10 bases. V was pared by 8 bases and J by 8 bases, with 6 bases of the junction left unmatched. CDR3 length equals 13 residues. The CDR3 DNA reads as TGTGCCAGCCAGCGGGGGGGCACCGATGAGCAGTTCTTC. Its translation is CASQRGGTDEQFF.

The rearrangement joins TRBV9 to TRBJ2-2, with no clear D. Germline CDR1 reads SGDLS; CDR2 reads YYNGEE. V lost 3 bases and J lost 5, with 8 bases in between. This CDR3 comprises 13 residues. Written as DNA, the CDR3 is TGTGCCAGCAGCGCTGACTTTACCGGGGAGCTGTTTTTT. This translates into CASSADFTGELFF.

V usage is TRBV11-2 and J usage is TRBJ1-3; D is unclear. Trimming shortened V by 0 bases and J by 0 bases, and 6 bases separated the two germline ends. Germline V gives CDR1 SGHAT, CDR2 FQNNGV. This CDR3 is 15 amino acids long. The CDR3 coding sequence is TGTGCCAGCAGCTTAGATTACTCCTCTGGAAACACCATATATTTT. Its protein product is CASSLDYSSGNTIYF.

This clone is termed large. The V gene is TRBV27, the J gene TRBJ1-1; 9 nucleotides line up with TRBD1. The CDR3 is 12 amino acids. Germline-derived CDR1 and CDR2 are MNHEY and SMNVEV (reference sequence). V shed 3 bases and J 7 bases; nucleotides not matched to a gene: 0. The CDR3 nucleotides are TGTGCCAGCAGTTTGGGACAGGGTGAAGCTTTCTTT. Translation gives CASSLGQGEAFF.

The chain is built from TRBV5-1 and TRBJ2-5, with 9 bases aligning to TRBD1. V lost 4 bases to trimming and J lost 5 bases; unmatched junction nucleotides: 6. This CDR3 has 14 amino acids. Germline lookup yields CDR1 SGHRS and CDR2 YFSETQ. The CDR3 region is CASSPGQGWETQYF. Written as DNA, the CDR3 is TGCGCCAGCAGCCCTGGACAGGGGTGGGAGACCCAGTACTTC.

The gene calls are TRBV6-5 and TRBJ1-2; D possibly corresponds to TRBD1 (6 bases). Germline-derived CDR1 and CDR2 are MNHEY and SVGAGI. Trimming cost V 0 bases and J 8 bases, with 7 bases left between them. This CDR3 is built from 12 residues. CDR3 DNA: TGTGCCAGCAGTTACTCGACAGGAGGCTACACCTTC. Amino acid sequence: CASSYSTGGYTF.

The CDR3 DNA is TGTGCCAGTAAAGATAGCGAGAAAAACACCGGGGAGCTGTTTTTT. Its translation is CASKDSEKNTGELFF. This sequence joins TRBV19 and TRBJ2-2; the D gene is possibly TRBD2 (5 bases). Germline CDR1 is LNHDA and CDR2 is SQIVND (reference sequence). This CDR3 has 15 residues. Trimming removed 7 bases at V and 2 bases at J, with 14 bases between. Drawing the rest from reference TRBV19 and TRBJ2-2, the complete variable domain is DGGITQSPKYLFRKEGQNVTLSCEQNLNHDAMYWYRQDPGQGLRLIYYSQIVNDFQKGDIAEGYSVSREKKESFPLTVTSAQKNPTAFYLCASKDSEKNTGELFFGEGSRLTVL.

The chain recombines TRBV7-9 with TRBJ1-1; unclear D gene. The CDR3 consists of 15 residues. Trimming removed 4 bases at V and 4 bases at J, with 16 bases between. The germline gives CDR1 SEHNR, CDR2 FQNEAQ (reference sequence). CDR3 sequence reads: CASSSSGYEGTEAFF. CDR3 bases: TGTGCCAGCAGCTCATCAGGTTATGAAGGCACTGAAGCTTTCTTT.